The text below deals with one T cell receptor beta chain. The data are from a study of technical replicates of blood from a few donors. TCRdb's table, derived via immunoSEQ multiplex PCR, lists solely in-frame clones and lacks some. There are 80,000 or so clones in the sample; roughly 96% occur only once, and around 0.2% lies in the top ten. Germline V lookup: CDR1 SGHRS, CDR2 YFSETQ. Deletions cut 0 bases from V and 8 bases from J, with 8 bases between. The CDR3 extends over 12 amino acids. Specimen: T cells isolated from PBMCs. V usage is TRBV5-1 and J usage is TRBJ1-2; D ambiguous. The receptor was derived from a human donor in good health. The chain's CDR3 is CASSLAREGYTF. The DNA of the CDR3 is TGCGCCAGCAGCTTGGCCCGGGAAGGCTACACCTTC.